This TCR beta chain is from a study of cytomegalovirus exposure and HLA in healthy donors. This clone showed up just once. Its antigen remains unknown. This CDR3 is 15 amino acids long. Per the germline V gene, CDR1 is SGHAT and CDR2 is FQDESV (reference sequence). The V and J ends lost 4 bases and 3 bases respectively, with 16 bases between them. The assay was immunoSEQ multiplex PCR, and TCRdb's table has in-frame clones only and misses some. The sample shows 150,000 to 200,000 clones, about 85% of them seen only once. Study findings and constraints: Cytomegalovirus association was listed for roughly 160 TCR beta chains. Per published reports, the classifier diagnosed cytomegalovirus status with high specificity and sensitivity.

Material: PBMCs. J is TRBJ2-7 and V is TRBV11-1; D might be TRBD1 (6 bases). This clonotype was obtained from a man aged 25-40 years in good health and CMV-seropositive. The CDR3 here is CASSSMGHVNYEQYF. In DNA, the CDR3 is TGTGCCAGCAGCTCGATGGGACACGTAAACTACGAGCAGTACTTC.